This T cell receptor beta chain was identified during a study of CD8+CD57+ T cells in acquired aplastic anemia. At the level of the study: DNA recovered from sorted CD4+ and CD8+ cells had a mean of approximately 3.2 ug. Study-wide points: Both patients and controls carried the same twenty-nine CD8+ CDR3 sequences.

Regarding this clonotype: As yet, its antigen is unknown.

V shed 5 bases and J shed 0 bases, with 19 bases lying between them. The CDR3 totals 17 residues. Germline V lookup: CDR1 LNHNV, CDR2 YYDKDF (reference sequence). Genomic DNA, the template, was used for profiling of the TCR beta VDJ and CDR3. MiXCR, run by TCRdb on the reads, gives a single entry per CDR3 protein. The sample yields approximately 270,000 distinct CDR3 sequences, roughly half seen once. The sample taken for sequencing was sorted CD4+, CD8+, or CD8+CD57+ T cells (not recorded which) from PBMCs. This sequence was found in a human donor with severe aplastic anemia or a healthy control (not recorded which). The chain has TRBV15 and TRBJ1-2, with D maybe TRBD1 (5 bases). The CDR3 bases are TGTGCCACCAGCCCCGAGGGGACGTTCGAAGCTAACTATGGCTACACCTTC. As protein: CATSPEGTFEANYGYTF.